The source of this TCR beta chain is a study of T cells expressing NK-cell markers. Study-wide context: The sequencing cohort of eight donors included seven HCMV-seropositive individuals and one seronegative individual. Whole-study findings and limits: The CD3+CD56-NKG2C+ fraction was also led by these clonotypes in a few donors. For over five donors, the dominant NKG2C+ clonotypes made up about 1.0-7.5% of their CD8+ T cells.

The cDNA for TCR beta came from 5'RACE template switching with UMIs. TCRdb reprocessed the 5' RACE reads, keeping one entry per CDR3 protein, no DNA. The table gives about 430,000 distinct CDR3 sequences; the top ten clones make up approximately 1.5% of it. This CDR3 comprises 17 residues. The germline V gene has CDR1 KGHDR and CDR2 SFDVKD. Comment on this clonotype: Antigen: not known.

The chain is built from TRBV24-1 and TRBJ2-1; the D gene TCRdb calls, TRBD2, cannot be checked with no DNA. The sequence derives from a woman aged 50 to 65 in good health. The specimen was blood T cells: a sorted CD56 or NKG2C T cell subset, CD4+ or CD8+ T cells, or bulk PBMC T cells (not recorded which). This chain's CDR3 is CATSGSGSGISYNEQFF.